The source of this T cell receptor (beta chain) is a study of T cell responses to AZD1222 COVID-19 vaccine. The CDR3 covers 14 residues. Trimming removed 6 bases at V and 1 base at J, with 12 bases between. CDR1 MNHEY and CDR2 SMNVEV come from the germline V gene (reference sequence). Profiling relied on immunoSEQ multiplex PCR, and the TCRdb table lists in-frame clones only, not all of them. The table includes approximately 160,000 clones, about nine tenths detected once. This TCR was sampled from an adult in good health. The sequencing used peripheral blood, collected on day 0 of AZD1222 vaccination. The chain joins TRBV27 to TRBJ1-1; a possible D gene is TRBD1 (6 bases). CDR3 sequence reads: CASRPRGGNTEAFF. CDR3 sequence (DNA): TGTGCCAGCAGGCCCAGGGGTGGGAACACTGAAGCTTTCTTT.